Here is one T cell receptor beta chain with its context. This record belongs to a study of shared T cell receptors in the human thymus. Clones were sequenced by immunoSEQ multiplex PCR, and TCRdb holds only the in-frame ones, with some missing. The sample has fewer than 700,000 clones, over 75% seen once; the top ten hold over 0.008%. The germline V gene has CDR1 MNHNS and CDR2 SASEGT. This CDR3 has 16 amino acids. Trimming cost V 4 bases and J 9 bases; bases outside gene matches: 13. These data are also associated with another study on human thymus T cells.

Sequenced input: thymocytes. The chain combines TRBV6-1 with TRBJ2-3; 10 positions match TRBD2. The sequence was collected from a boy in the first two years of life with a congenital heart defect. Here the CDR3 reads CASSGRRLAGVGTQYF. In DNA, the CDR3 is TGTGCCAGCAGTGGGCGTCGGCTAGCGGGAGTTGGGACGCAGTATTTT.